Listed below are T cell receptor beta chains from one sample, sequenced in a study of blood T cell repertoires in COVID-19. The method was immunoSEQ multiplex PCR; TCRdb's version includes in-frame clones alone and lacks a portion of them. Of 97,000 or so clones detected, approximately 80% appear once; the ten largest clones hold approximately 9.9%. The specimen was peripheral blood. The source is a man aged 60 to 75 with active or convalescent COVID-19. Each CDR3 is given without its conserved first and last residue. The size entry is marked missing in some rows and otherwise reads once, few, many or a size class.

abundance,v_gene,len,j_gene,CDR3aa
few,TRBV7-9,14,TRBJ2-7,ASSSHSGRAGSEQY
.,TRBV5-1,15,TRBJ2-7,ASSKNPPGGGKYEQY
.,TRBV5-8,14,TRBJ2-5,ASSFPSGRTRETQY
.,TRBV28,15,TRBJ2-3,ASSSRASGRRTDTQY
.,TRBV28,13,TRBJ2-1,ASSLWGTGLDEQF
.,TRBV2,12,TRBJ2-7,ASIQGLAGAQQY
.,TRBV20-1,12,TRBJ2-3,SASRGRVTDTQY
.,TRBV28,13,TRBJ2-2,ASRITSGYTGELF
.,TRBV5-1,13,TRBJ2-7,ASSPLERESYEQY
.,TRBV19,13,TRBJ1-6,ATRAGTGRGSPLH
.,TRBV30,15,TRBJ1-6,AWTAGTGGFYNSPLH
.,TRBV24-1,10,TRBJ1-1,ATSDYGVEAF
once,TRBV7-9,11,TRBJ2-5,ASSRTVRETQY
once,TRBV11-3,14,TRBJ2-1,ASSPQQKPSYNEQF
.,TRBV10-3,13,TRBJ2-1,AISVAGGPDNEQF
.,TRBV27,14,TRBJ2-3,ASRILAGGYTDTQY
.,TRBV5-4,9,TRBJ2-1,ASSRRDEQF